Described below is a single T cell receptor (beta chain) sequence and its context. The antigen is unknown. The data are from a study of blood T cells in healthy people across ages. Study results and caveats: A roughly linear fall in TCR beta diversity per million T cells was seen with increasing age.

The V and J ends lost 6 bases and 0 bases respectively, with 16 bases between them. In germline, CDR1 is SGHKS, CDR2 YYEKEE (reference sequence). This CDR3 has 16 amino acids. Together with a sample-barcoded 5' primer, a J-beta primer mix was included in a second PCR lasting roughly 6 to 12 cycles. One entry per CDR3 protein results from TCRdb running MiXCR on the 5' RACE reads. This table has around 820,000 distinct CDR3 sequences, 20% to 25% appearing once. The sample was also linked to a second study, of T cells of mothers and their children.

Sequencing was carried out using blood. The chain combines TRBV5-5 with TRBJ2-4; D gene unclear. The receptor was derived from a boy under 18 in good health. CDR3 residues: CASTDTKDLAKNIQYF. The CDR3 nucleotides read TGTGCCAGCACCGACACCAAGGACCTAGCCAAAAACATTCAGTACTTC.